The sequence of this T cell receptor (beta chain) was determined in a study of CD8 T cells in ankylosing spondylitis. The table lists this clonotype with many counts. TCRdb reprocessed the 5' RACE reads via MiXCR and lists one record per CDR3 protein. The data contain more than 300,000 distinct CDR3 sequences, under 14% of them seen just once; the ten biggest clones take up more than 7%. Germline trimming cut 2 bases from V and 6 bases from J; bases unmatched to any gene: 9. Germline lookup yields CDR1 SGHKS and CDR2 YYEKEE (reference sequence). This CDR3 has 15 amino acids. The receptor's source is a female donor with ankylosing spondylitis or in good health (not recorded which). V is TRBV5-5 and J is TRBJ2-7; 9 nucleotides line up with TRBD1. Specimen: blood, either unsorted or a sorted T cell fraction (not recorded which). The CDR3: CASSLSGTGLLEQYF. Here the CDR3 DNA reads TGTGCCAGCAGCTTATCCGGGACAGGGCTACTCGAGCAGTACTTC.